The T cell receptor beta chain under discussion was sequenced for a study of PD-1 blockade in classical Hodgkin lymphoma. Overall study context: A 3 mg/kg intravenous dose of nivolumab was received by patients every 2 weeks.

As concerns this clone: Its antigen is unknown.

Germline loops: CDR1 LGHNA, CDR2 YNFKEQ. V lost 1 base and J lost 1; bases outside the gene matches: 11. This CDR3 is 21 amino acids long. TCRdb keeps only in-frame clones here, not all; method: immunoSEQ multiplex PCR. The top ten hold 37% of the sample, which has more than 40,000 clones, roughly 78% seen once. Indicated time point: cycle 4 day 1 (C4D1), after six to seven weeks of nivolumab. Every patient experienced relapse after autologous stem cell transplantation, and brentuximab vedotin exposure varied. Study-level results: Patients with a complete response exhibited baseline diversity comparable to newly diagnosed patients. Nivolumab initiated under 1 year post-ASCT led to patient exclusion. The authors have not defined what causes the repertoire differences, possibly disease activity or prior therapy.

The rearrangement joins TRBV4-2 to TRBJ2-1, with TRBD2 identical over 15 bases. The sequence was collected from a human donor with classical Hodgkin lymphoma. Sequenced here: peripheral blood mononuclear cells (PBMCs), sampled before the fourth cycle of nivolumab. The CDR3 DNA sequence: TGTGCCAGCAGCCAAGTATTGGGACTAGCGGGGGGCCCTCCATCCTACAATGAGCAGTTCTTC. The encoded protein is CASSQVLGLAGGPPSYNEQFF.